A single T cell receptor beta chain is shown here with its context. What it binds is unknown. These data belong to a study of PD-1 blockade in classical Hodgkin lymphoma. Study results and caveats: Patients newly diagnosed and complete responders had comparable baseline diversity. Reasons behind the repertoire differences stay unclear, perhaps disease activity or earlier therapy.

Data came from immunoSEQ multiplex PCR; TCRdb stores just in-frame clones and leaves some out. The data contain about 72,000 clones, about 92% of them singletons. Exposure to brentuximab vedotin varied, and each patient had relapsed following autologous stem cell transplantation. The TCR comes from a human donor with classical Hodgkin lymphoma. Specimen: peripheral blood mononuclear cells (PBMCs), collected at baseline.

In DNA form, the CDR3 reads TGCGCCAGCAGCCAAGCGGACAGGGTCTTAACAGATACGCAGTATTTT. Translated: CASSQADRVLTDTQYF. This rearrangement joins TRBV4-1 to TRBJ2-3, with TRBD1 matching 8 bases. The junction had 6 bases not matched to a gene; V was cut back by 1 base and J by 3 bases. The germline gives CDR1 MGHRA, CDR2 YSYEKL. This CDR3 is built from 16 residues.